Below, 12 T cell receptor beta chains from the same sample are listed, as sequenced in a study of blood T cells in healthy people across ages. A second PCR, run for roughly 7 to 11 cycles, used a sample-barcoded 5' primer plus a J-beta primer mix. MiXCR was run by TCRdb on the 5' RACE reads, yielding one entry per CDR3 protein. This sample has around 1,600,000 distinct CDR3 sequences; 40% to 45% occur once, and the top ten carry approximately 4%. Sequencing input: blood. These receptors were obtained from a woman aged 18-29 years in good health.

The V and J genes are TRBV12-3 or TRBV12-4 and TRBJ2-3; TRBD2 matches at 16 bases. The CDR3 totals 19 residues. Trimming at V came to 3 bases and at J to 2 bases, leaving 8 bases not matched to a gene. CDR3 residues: CASSFRGLAGGLDTDTQYF. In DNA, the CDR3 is TGTGCCAGCAGTTTTCGGGGACTAGCGGGGGGGCTGGACACAGATACGCAGTATTTT.

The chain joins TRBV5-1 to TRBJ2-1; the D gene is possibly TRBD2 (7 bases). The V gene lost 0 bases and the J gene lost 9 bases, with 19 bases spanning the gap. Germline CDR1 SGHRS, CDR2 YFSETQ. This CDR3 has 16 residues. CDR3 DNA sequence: TGCGCCAGCAGCTTGGTAATGGCGGGGGCCTGGGGTGAGCAGTTCTTC. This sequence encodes CASSLVMAGAWGEQFF.

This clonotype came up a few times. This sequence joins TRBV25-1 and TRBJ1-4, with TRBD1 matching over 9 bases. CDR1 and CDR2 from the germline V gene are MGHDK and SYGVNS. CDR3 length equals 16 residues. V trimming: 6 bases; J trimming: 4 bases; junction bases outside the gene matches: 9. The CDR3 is CASRTSAGQGNEKLFF. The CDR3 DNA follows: TGTGCCAGCAGGACCTCGGCGGGACAGGGTAATGAAAAACTGTTTTTT. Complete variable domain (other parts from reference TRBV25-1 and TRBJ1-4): EADIYQTPRYLVIGTGKKITLECSQTMGHDKMYWYQQDPGMELHLIHYSYGVNSTEKGDLSSESTVSRIRTEHFPLTLESARPSHTSQYLCASRTSAGQGNEKLFFGSGTQLSVL.

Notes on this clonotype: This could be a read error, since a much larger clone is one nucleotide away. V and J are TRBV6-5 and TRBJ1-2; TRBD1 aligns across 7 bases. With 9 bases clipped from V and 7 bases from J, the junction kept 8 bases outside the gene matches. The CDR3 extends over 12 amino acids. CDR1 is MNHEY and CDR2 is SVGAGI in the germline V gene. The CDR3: CARSQGGSGYTF. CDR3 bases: TGTGCCAGAAGCCAAGGGGGCTCTGGCTACACCTTC.

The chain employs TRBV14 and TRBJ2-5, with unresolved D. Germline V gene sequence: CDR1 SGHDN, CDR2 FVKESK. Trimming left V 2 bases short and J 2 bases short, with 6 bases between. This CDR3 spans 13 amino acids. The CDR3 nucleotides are TGTGCCAGCAGCCAATTGGTTCAAGAGACCCAGTACTTC. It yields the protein CASSQLVQETQYF.

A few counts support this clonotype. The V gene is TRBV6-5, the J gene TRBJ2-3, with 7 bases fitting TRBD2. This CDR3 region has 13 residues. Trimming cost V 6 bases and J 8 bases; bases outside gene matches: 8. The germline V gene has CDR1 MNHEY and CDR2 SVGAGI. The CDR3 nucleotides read TGTGCCAGCAGCCCCAGTTCTAGCGGTACGCAGTATTTT. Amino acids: CASSPSSSGTQYF.

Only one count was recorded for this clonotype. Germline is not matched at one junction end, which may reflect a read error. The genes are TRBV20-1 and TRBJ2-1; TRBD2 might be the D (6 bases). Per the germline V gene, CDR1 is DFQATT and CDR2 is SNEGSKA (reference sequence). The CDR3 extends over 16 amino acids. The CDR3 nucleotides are TGCAGTGCTAGAGACACCGGGACTCATTCCTACAATGAGCCGTTCTTC. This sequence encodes CSARDTGTHSYNEPFF.

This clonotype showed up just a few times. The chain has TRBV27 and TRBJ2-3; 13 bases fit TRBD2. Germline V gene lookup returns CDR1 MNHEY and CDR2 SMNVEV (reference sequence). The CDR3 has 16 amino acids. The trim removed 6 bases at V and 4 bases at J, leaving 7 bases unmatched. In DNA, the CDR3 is TGTGCCAGCAGCGTCGTACTAGCGGGAGGGCCAGATACGCAGTATTTT. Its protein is CASSVVLAGGPDTQYF.

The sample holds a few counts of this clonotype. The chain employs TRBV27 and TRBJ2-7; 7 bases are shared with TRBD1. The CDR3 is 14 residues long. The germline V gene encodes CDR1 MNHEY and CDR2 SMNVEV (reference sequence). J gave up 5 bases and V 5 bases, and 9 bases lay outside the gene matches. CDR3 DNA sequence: TGTGCCAGCAGTGGGAAAGGGGGCGTCAACGAGCAGTACTTC. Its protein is CASSGKGGVNEQYF.

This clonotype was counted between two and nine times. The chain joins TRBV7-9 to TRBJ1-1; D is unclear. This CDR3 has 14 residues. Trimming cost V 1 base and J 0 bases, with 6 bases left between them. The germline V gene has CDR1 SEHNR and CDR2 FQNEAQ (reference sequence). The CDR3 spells CASSLVSVNTEAFF. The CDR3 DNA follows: TGTGCCAGCAGCTTAGTCTCAGTGAACACTGAAGCTTTCTTT. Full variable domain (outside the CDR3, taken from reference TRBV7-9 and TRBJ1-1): DTGVSQNPRHKITKRGQNVTFRCDPISEHNRLYWYRQTLGQGPEFLTYFQNEAQLEKSRLLSDRFSAERPKGSFSTLEIQRTEQGDSAMYLCASSLVSVNTEAFFGQGTRLTVV.

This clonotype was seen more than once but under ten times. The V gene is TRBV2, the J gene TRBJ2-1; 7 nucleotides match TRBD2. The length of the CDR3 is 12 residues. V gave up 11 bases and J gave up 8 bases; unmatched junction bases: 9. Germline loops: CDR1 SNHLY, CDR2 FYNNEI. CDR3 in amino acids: CAGGEANDEQFF. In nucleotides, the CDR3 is TGTGCCGGGGGGGAAGCTAACGATGAGCAGTTCTTC. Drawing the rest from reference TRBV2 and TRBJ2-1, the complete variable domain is EPEVTQTPSHQVTQMGQEVILRCVPISNHLYFYWYRQILGQKVEFLVSFYNNEISEKSEIFDDQFSVERPDGSNFTLKIRSTKLEDSAMYFCAGGEANDEQFFGPGTRLTVL.

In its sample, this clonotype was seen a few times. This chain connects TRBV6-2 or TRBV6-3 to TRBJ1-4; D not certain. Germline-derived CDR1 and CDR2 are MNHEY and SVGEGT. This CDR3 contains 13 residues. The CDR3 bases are TGTGCGACATTTGAGACAACTAATGAAAAACTGTTTTTT. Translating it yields CATFETTNEKLFF.